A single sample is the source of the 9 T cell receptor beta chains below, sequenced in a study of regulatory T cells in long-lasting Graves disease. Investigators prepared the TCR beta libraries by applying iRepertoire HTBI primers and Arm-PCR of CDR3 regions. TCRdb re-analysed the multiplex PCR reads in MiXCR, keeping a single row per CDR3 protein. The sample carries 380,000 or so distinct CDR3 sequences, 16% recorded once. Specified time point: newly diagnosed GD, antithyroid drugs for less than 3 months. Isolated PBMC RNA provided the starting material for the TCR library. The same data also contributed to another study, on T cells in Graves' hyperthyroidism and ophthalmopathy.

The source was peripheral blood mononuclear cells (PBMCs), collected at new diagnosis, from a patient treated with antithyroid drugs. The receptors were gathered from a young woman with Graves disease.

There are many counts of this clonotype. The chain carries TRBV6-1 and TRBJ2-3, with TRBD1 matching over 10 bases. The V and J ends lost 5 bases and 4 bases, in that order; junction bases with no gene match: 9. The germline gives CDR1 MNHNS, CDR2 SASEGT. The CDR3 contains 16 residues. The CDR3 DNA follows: TGTGCCAGCAGTCCCCCCCGGGACAGGGGTTCAGATACGCAGTATTTT. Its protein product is CASSPPRDRGSDTQYF.

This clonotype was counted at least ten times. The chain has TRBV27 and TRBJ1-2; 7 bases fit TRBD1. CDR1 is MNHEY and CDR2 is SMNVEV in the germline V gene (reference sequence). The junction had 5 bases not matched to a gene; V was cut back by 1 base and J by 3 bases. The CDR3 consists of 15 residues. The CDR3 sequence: CASSLLGGADYGYTF. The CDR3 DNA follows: TGTGCCAGCAGTTTATTAGGGGGCGCAGACTATGGCTACACCTTC.

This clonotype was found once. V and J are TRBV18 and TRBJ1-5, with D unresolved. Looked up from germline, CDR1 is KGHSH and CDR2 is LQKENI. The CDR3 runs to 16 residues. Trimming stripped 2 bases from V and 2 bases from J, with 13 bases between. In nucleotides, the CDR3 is TGTGCCAGCTCACCAGCCCCAGGTATCCGCAATCAGCCCCAGCATTTT. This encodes CASSPAPGIRNQPQHF.

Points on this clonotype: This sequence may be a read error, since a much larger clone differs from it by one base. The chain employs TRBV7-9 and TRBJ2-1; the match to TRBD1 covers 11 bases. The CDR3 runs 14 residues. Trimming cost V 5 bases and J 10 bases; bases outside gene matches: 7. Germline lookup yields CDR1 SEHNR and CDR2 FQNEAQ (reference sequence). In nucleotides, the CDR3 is TGTGCCAGCAGCACAGGGACAGGGGGTGACGAGCAGTTCTTC. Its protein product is CASSTGTGGDEQFF. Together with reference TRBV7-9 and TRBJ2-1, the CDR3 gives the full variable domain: DTGVSQNPRHKITKRGQNVTFRCDPISEHNRLYWYRQTLGQGPEFLTYFQNEAQLEKSRLLSDRFSAERPKGSFSTLEIQRTEQGDSAMYLCASSTGTGGDEQFFGPGTRLTVL.

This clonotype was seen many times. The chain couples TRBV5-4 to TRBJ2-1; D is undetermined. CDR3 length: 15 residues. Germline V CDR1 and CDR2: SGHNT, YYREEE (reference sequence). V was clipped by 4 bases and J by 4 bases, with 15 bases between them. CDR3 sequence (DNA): TGTGCCAGCAGCCCCGGTCCAGACCTATACAATGAGCAGTTCTTC. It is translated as CASSPGPDLYNEQFF.

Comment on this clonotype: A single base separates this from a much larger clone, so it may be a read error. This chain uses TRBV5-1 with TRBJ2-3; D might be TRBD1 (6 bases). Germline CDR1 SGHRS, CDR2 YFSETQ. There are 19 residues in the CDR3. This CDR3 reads CASSFRQGMSSPSTGTQYF. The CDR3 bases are TGTGCCAGCAGCTTTCGGCAGGGGATGTCTAGCCCTAGCACAGGTACGCAGTATTTT.

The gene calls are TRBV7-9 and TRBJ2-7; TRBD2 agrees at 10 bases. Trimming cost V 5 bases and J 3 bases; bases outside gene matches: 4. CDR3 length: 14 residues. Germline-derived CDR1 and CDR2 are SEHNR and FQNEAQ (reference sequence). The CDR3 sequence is CASSLGTSDYEQYF. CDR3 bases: TGTGCCAGCAGCCTGGGGACTAGCGACTACGAGCAGTACTTC.

CDR3 in amino acids: CASSVATGPTEAFF. In DNA form, the CDR3 reads TGTGCCAGCAGCGTAGCTACGGGCCCCACTGAAGCTTTCTTT. The chain combines TRBV9 with TRBJ1-1, with D hard to call. V dropped 0 bases and J dropped 4 bases, with 10 bases sitting between them. Germline V gene data show CDR1 as SGDLS and CDR2 as YYNGEE. The CDR3 spans 14 residues.

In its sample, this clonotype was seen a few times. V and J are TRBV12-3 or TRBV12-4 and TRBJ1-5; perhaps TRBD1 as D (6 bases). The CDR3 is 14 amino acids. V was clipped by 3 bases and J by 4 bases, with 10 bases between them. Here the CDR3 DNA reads TGTGCCAGCAGTTTGGGGGGGCGGAATCAGCCCCAGCATTTT. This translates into CASSLGGRNQPQHF.